This T cell receptor beta chain was captured in a study of shared clonotypes between healthy human individuals. Across the study: With ages of 18 to 49, the donors were a couple of women and three men.

There are 15 residues in the CDR3. With V trimmed by 3 bases and J by 7 bases, 6 bases remained unmatched. Germline V CDR1 and CDR2: MNHEY, SMNVEV (reference sequence). A remark on this clone: Its antigen is not known. Other DNA sequences from this sample encode an identical CDR3 as well.

The protocol was immunoSEQ multiplex PCR, while the TCRdb copy is restricted to in-frame clones and leaves out a portion. The sample includes about 2.3 million clones, over 85% of them seen just once. Study outcomes and limitations: Naive subsets typically showed greater estimated richness than memory subsets. What rarefaction showed was incomplete sorted-subset sequencing despite large depth.

The source material was naive CD4+ T cells from PBMCs. Subset of the sample: CD45RA+ positively selected. The chain joins TRBV27 to TRBJ2-1, with 10 bases matching TRBD2. This TCR derives from a man between 18 and 29 years old in good health. Some clones in this sample may be carry-over from other donors' samples. CDR3 protein: CASSLRLAGVNEQFF. The CDR3 DNA sequence: TGTGCCAGCAGTTTGAGGCTAGCGGGAGTTAATGAGCAGTTCTTC.